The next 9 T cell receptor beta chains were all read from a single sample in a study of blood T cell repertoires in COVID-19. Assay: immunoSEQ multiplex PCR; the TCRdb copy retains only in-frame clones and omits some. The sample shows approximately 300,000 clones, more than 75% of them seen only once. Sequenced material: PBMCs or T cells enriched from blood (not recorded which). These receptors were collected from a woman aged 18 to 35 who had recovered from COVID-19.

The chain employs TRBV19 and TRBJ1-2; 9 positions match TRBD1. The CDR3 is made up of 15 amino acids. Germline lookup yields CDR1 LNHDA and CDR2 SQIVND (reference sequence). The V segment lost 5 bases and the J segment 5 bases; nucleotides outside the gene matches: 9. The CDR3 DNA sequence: TGTGCCAGTAGTTTAACCGGGACAGGGCTATATGGCTACACCTTC. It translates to CASSLTGTGLYGYTF.

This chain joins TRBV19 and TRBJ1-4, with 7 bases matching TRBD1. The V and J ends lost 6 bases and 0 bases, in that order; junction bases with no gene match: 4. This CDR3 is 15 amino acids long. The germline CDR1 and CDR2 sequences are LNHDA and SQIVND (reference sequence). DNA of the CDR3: TGTGCCAGTAGGTCGACAGGGTCAACTAATGAAAAACTGTTTTTT. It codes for CASRSTGSTNEKLFF.

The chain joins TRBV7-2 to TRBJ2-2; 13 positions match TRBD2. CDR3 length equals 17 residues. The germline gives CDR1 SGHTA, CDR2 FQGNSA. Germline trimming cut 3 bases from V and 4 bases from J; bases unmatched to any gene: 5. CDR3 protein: CASSFTSGGAVTGELFF. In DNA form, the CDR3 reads TGTGCCAGCAGCTTTACTAGCGGGGGGGCCGTCACCGGGGAGCTGTTTTTT.

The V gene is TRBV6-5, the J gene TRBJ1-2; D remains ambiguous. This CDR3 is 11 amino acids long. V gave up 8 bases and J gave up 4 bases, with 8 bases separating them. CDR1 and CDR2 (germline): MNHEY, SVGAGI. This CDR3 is CASGRSYGYTF. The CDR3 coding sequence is TGTGCCAGCGGGCGTTCCTATGGCTACACCTTC.

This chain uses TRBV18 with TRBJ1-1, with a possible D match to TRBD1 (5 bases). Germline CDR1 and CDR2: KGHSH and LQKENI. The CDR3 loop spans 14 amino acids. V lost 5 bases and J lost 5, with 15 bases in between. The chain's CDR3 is CASSVTGGRTEAFF. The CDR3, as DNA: TGTGCCAGCTCAGTAACAGGAGGGAGAACTGAAGCTTTCTTT.

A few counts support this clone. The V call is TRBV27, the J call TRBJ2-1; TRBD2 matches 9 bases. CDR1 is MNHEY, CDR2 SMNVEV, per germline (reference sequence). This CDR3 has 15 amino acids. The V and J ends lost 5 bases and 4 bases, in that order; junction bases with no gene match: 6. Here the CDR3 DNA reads TGTGCCAGCAGTAAAACTAGCGGGTTATACAATGAGCAGTTCTTC. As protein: CASSKTSGLYNEQFF.

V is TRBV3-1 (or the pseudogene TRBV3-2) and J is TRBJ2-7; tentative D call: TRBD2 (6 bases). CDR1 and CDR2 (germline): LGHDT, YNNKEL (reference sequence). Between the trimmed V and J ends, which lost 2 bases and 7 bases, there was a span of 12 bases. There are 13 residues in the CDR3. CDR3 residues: CASSQRLSGEQYF. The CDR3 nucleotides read TGTGCCAGCAGCCAAAGATTAAGCGGGGAGCAGTACTTC.

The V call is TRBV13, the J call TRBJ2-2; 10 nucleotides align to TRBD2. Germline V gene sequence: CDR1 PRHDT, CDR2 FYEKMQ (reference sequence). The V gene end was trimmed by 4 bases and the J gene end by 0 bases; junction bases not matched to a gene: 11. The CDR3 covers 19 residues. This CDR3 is CASSSVGLADTPNTGELFF. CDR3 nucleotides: TGTGCCAGCAGCTCTGTAGGACTAGCGGACACCCCGAACACCGGGGAGCTGTTTTTT.

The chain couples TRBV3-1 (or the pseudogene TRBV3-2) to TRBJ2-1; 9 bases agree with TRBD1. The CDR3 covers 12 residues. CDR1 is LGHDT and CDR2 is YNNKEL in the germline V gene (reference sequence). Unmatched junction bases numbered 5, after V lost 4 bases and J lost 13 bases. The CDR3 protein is CASSPTGGPQFF. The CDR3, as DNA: TGTGCCAGCAGCCCCACAGGGGGCCCTCAGTTCTTC.